This T cell receptor (beta chain) was identified in a study of a mutant IDH1 vaccine in newly diagnosed glioma. Sequencing used immunoSEQ multiplex PCR; TCRdb keeps in-frame clones, though not all of them. The sample carries around 41,000 clones, 80% to 90% recorded once. Germline V CDR1 and CDR2: LNHDA, SQIVND (reference sequence). V lost 3 bases and J 7 bases, leaving 13 bases between the germline ends. The CDR3 covers 14 residues. Time point reported: week 35, safety follow-up. Vaccination comprised doses that each held 300 ug of mutant IDH1 20-mer peptide, plus topical imiquimod. To note about this clone: Its antigen is still unknown.

The TCR sequence derives from a man aged 40-49 years with glioma. The starting material was PBMCs, obtained from a glioma patient whose treatment included an IDH1 peptide vaccine. V is TRBV19 and J is TRBJ1-5; D might be TRBD1 (5 bases). The CDR3 nucleotides are TGTGCCAGTAGTATGGGGGTGGGGTTGCAGCCCCAGCATTTT. Protein sequence: CASSMGVGLQPQHF.